Listed here are 21 T cell receptor beta chains from one sample, sequenced in a study of early T cells in non-severe SARS-CoV-2 infection. Via MiXCR, TCRdb re-called the 5' RACE reads, giving one row per CDR3 protein. The top ten clones hold approximately 4% of a sample with 100,000 to 120,000 distinct CDR3 sequences, around an eighth of them seen once. The starting material was whole blood, obtained at baseline. The receptors were gathered from an adult who was a healthcare worker with PCR-confirmed SARS-CoV-2 infection or an uninfected control (not recorded which).

CDR3 protein: CASSLGGAPAGELFF. CDR3 DNA sequence: TGTGCCAGCAGCTTAGGTGGGGCGCCGGCCGGGGAGCTGTTTTTT. The chain recombines TRBV7-9 with TRBJ2-2; the D gene is possibly TRBD1 (5 bases). Germline V gene data show CDR1 as SEHNR and CDR2 as FQNEAQ (reference sequence). The CDR3 is made up of 15 amino acids. V lost 1 base to trimming and J lost 6 bases, with 12 bases between them.

The V gene is TRBV27, the J gene TRBJ2-5; D is unresolved. The CDR3 sequence is 15 residues long. Trimming pared 0 bases from V and 5 bases from J, leaving 13 bases between. CDR1 and CDR2 from the germline V gene are MNHEY and SMNVEV (reference sequence). In DNA, the CDR3 is TGTGCCAGCAGTTTATCTGGTGGCCCCTGGGAGACCCAGTACTTC. Translated: CASSLSGGPWETQYF.

This clonotype has ten or more counts. The V and J genes are TRBV19 and TRBJ1-5, with D maybe TRBD1 (5 bases). Trimming took 6 bases from V and 5 from J, leaving 14 bases between them. Germline V gene lookup returns CDR1 LNHDA and CDR2 SQIVND (reference sequence). This CDR3 is built from 14 residues. CDR3 coding DNA: TGTGCCAGTAGACAGGACCAGGCGCATCAGCCCCAGCATTTT. Protein product: CASRQDQAHQPQHF. Based on the CDR3 plus reference TRBV19 and TRBJ1-5, the full variable domain is DGGITQSPKYLFRKEGQNVTLSCEQNLNHDAMYWYRQDPGQGLRLIYYSQIVNDFQKGDIAEGYSVSREKKESFPLTVTSAQKNPTAFYLCASRQDQAHQPQHFGDGTRLSIL.

This clonotype turned up a few times. V and J are TRBV20-1 and TRBJ1-1; D gene unclear. The CDR3 is made up of 13 amino acids. Germline V gives CDR1 DFQATT, CDR2 SNEGSKA (reference sequence). The ends were cut back, 0 bases at V and 1 base at J, with 6 bases in the middle. In nucleotides, the CDR3 is TGCAGTGCTAGAGATAGGCGGAACACTGAAGCTTTCTTT. It codes for CSARDRRNTEAFF.

The chain has TRBV29-1 and TRBJ1-2; D remains unclear. This CDR3 has 14 residues. The V gene lost 3 bases and the J gene lost 2 bases, with 13 bases spanning the gap. Germline CDR1 is SQVTM and CDR2 is ANQGSEA. For the CDR3, the DNA is TGCAGCGTTGATTTGTCTATGAGGAACTATGGCTACACCTTC. Its translation: CSVDLSMRNYGYTF. Combining the CDR3 with reference TRBV29-1 and TRBJ1-2 gives the whole variable domain SAVISQKPSRDICQRGTSLTIQCQVDSQVTMMFWYRQQPGQSLTLIATANQGSEATYESGFVIDKFPISRPNLTFSTLTVSNMSPEDSSIYLCSVDLSMRNYGYTFGSGTRLTVV.

This clonotype was counted only a few times. The J gene is TRBJ1-1, the V gene TRBV27, with a weak D call TRBD1 (5 bases). There are 17 residues in the CDR3. CDR1 and CDR2 (germline): MNHEY, SMNVEV (reference sequence). The V end lost 6 bases, the J end lost 4 bases, and 24 bases lay between the germline ends. In nucleotides, the CDR3 is TGTGCCAGCAGAGTCGGTATCGGGGCCGATATAAGCACTGAAGCTTTCTTT. Encoded protein: CASRVGIGADISTEAFF.

This chain links TRBV5-1 with TRBJ2-2; 7 bases are shared with TRBD1. The CDR3 is made up of 16 amino acids. CDR1 and CDR2 from the germline V gene are SGHRS and YFSETQ. V dropped 4 bases and J dropped 0; count of bases not matched to a gene: 6. CDR3 nucleotides: TGCGCCAGCAGCAGCGGACAGGACCCGAACACCGGGGAGCTGTTTTTT. Translated, it gives CASSSGQDPNTGELFF.

The chain combines TRBV4-2 with TRBJ2-1; no clear D gene. Germline CDR1 and CDR2: LGHNA and YNFKEQ. V was cut by 1 base and J by 8 bases, with 21 bases left in between. This CDR3 comprises 17 residues. Here the CDR3 reads CASSQARIETFRDEQFF. CDR3 in DNA: TGTGCCAGCAGCCAAGCCCGGATCGAAACCTTCCGCGATGAGCAGTTCTTC.

The V gene is TRBV6-6, the J gene TRBJ2-2, with 10 bases lining up with TRBD2. Trimming at V came to 6 bases and at J to 6 bases, leaving 10 bases not matched to a gene. Germline CDR1 reads MNHNY; CDR2 reads SVGAGI (reference sequence). The CDR3 is 16 residues long. CDR3 DNA: TGTGCCAGCAGCTCCTCTAGCGGGAGTGGGGCCGGGGAGCTGTTTTTT. Protein product: CASSSSSGSGAGELFF.

In its sample, this clonotype was seen a few times. The chain combines TRBV28 with TRBJ1-1; 7 bases are shared with TRBD1. This CDR3 region has 12 residues. Germline V lookup: CDR1 MDHEN, CDR2 SYDVKM. After removal of 10 bases from V and 7 bases from J, the junction contained 9 bases not matched to a gene. The CDR3 coding sequence is TGTGCCATCTCGGGGACAGACCTTGAAGCTTTCTTT. Translation: CAISGTDLEAFF.

The gene calls are TRBV11-2 and TRBJ2-2; D unresolved. V shed 4 bases and J shed 1 base, with 7 bases lying between them. The CDR3 extends over 14 amino acids. Germline lookup yields CDR1 SGHAT and CDR2 FQNNGV. The CDR3 here is CASSYRLNTGELFF. For the CDR3, the DNA is TGTGCCAGCAGCTATAGGCTGAACACCGGGGAGCTGTTTTTT.

CDR3: CSAREAAGGETQYF. For the CDR3, the DNA is TGCAGTGCTAGAGAGGCAGCGGGGGGAGAGACCCAGTACTTC. The chain recombines TRBV20-1 with TRBJ2-5; 9 nucleotides line up with TRBD2. The V and J ends lost 0 bases and 4 bases, in that order; junction bases with no gene match: 3. This CDR3 contains 14 residues. The germline CDR1 and CDR2 sequences are DFQATT and SNEGSKA (reference sequence).

This clonotype was observed at least ten times. The V and J genes are TRBV20-1 and TRBJ2-1; either TRBD1 or TRBD2 may fit D (5 bases each). The germline V and J ends were trimmed by 4 bases and 10 bases, with 20 bases remaining between them. The CDR3 is made up of 14 amino acids. Germline CDR1 DFQATT, CDR2 SNEGSKA (reference sequence). CDR3 protein: CSAIPRGAWGEQFF. As DNA, the CDR3 is TGCAGTGCTATCCCGAGGGGAGCCTGGGGAGAGCAGTTCTTC.

The chain recombines TRBV30 with TRBJ1-1; tentatively, D is TRBD1 (6 bases). Trimming shortened V by 4 bases and J by 2 bases, and 11 bases separated the two germline ends. The germline V gene encodes CDR1 GTSNPN and CDR2 SVGIG (reference sequence). The CDR3 has 13 amino acids. This CDR3 reads CAWNGQFNTEAFF. DNA of the CDR3: TGTGCCTGGAATGGACAGTTTAACACTGAAGCTTTCTTT.

Details on this clonotype: Being one base from a much bigger clone, this may be a read error. The chain uses TRBV9 and TRBJ1-2, with D hard to call. Trimming pared 0 bases from V and 1 base from J, leaving 7 bases between. This CDR3 is 14 amino acids long. Germline V CDR1 and CDR2: SGDLS, YYNGEE. The CDR3 sequence: CASSVGVFNYGYTF. CDR3 coding DNA: TGTGCCAGCAGCGTAGGGGTGTTTAACTATGGCTACACCTTC.

This clonotype occurred many times. The J gene is TRBJ2-1, the V gene TRBV20-1, with D perhaps assigned TRBD1 or TRBD2 (6 bases each). Trimming took off 6 bases at V and 6 bases at J, with 18 bases between the two ends. The CDR3 has 14 residues. Germline CDR1 and CDR2: DFQATT and SNEGSKA (reference sequence). CDR3 sequence (DNA): TGCAGTGCCCCCCTCGGCAGGGGAGGCAATGAGCAGTTCTTC. It translates to CSAPLGRGGNEQFF.

The chain combines TRBV6-5 with TRBJ2-2; TRBD2 agrees at 7 bases. The J segment lost 6 bases and the V segment lost 6 bases, leaving 7 bases of the junction unmatched. The CDR3 is 14 residues long. CDR1 and CDR2 (germline): MNHEY, SVGAGI. For the CDR3, the DNA is TGTGCCAGCAGCCCGGGAGGTACGGCCGGGGAGCTGTTTTTT. It translates to CASSPGGTAGELFF.

This clonotype appeared a few times. V is TRBV11-2 and J is TRBJ1-5, with TRBD1 identical over 7 bases. CDR1 SGHAT and CDR2 FQNNGV come from the germline V gene. The CDR3 sequence is 13 residues long. V lost 6 bases to trimming and J lost 16 bases; unmatched junction nucleotides: 15. CDR3 residues: CASSPRAGTVIHF. Here the CDR3 DNA reads TGTGCCAGCAGTCCTCGTGCCGGGACAGTAATCCATTTT.

This clonotype was seen only a few times. The rearrangement joins TRBV20-1 to TRBJ2-3; D gene uncertain. The CDR3 has 14 residues. Looked up from germline, CDR1 is DFQATT and CDR2 is SNEGSKA (reference sequence). V was pared by 3 bases and J by 4 bases, with 14 bases between. As DNA, the CDR3 is TGCAGTGCTAGTTCGGCCTGGGTCCCAGATACGCAGTATTTT. Translation: CSASSAWVPDTQYF.

The V gene is TRBV12-3 or TRBV12-4, the J gene TRBJ1-1, with 7 positions matching TRBD1. The CDR3 runs to 14 residues. V shed 3 bases, J shed 7 bases, and the junction held 8 bases outside the gene matches. CDR3 nucleotides: TGTGCCAGCAGTTTCTCAGGGGGGCGCTATGAAGCTTTCTTT. As protein: CASSFSGGRYEAFF.

This clonotype turned up a few times. The chain uses TRBV18 and TRBJ2-5; D gene unclear. There are 13 residues in the CDR3. Germline CDR1 is KGHSH and CDR2 is LQKENI. Deletions cut 2 bases from V and 4 bases from J, with 8 bases between. CDR3: CASSPGSIETQYF. The CDR3, as DNA: TGTGCCAGCTCACCAGGTAGCATAGAGACCCAGTACTTC. Based on the CDR3 plus reference TRBV18 and TRBJ2-5, the full variable domain is NAGVMQNPRHLVRRRGQEARLRCSPMKGHSHVYWYRQLPEEGLKFMVYLQKENIIDESGMPKERFSAEFPKEGPSILRIQQVVRGDSAAYFCASSPGSIETQYFGPGTRLLVL.